The 3 T cell receptor beta chains reported below all come from one sample, sequenced in a study of T cells in tuberculosis (dated by TCRdb to 2016 to 2019). Receptor libraries were prepared by the immunoSEQ multiplex PCR assay. In its TCRdb copy, this immuneACCESS table keeps in-frame sequences only and misses some clones. Where compared with another copy, unresolved V genes explain less than half of these, and the others have no known cause. This sample comprises some 31,000 clones, around 93% of them detected only once. The ten largest make up about 2.4% of the sample. What the time point label conveys for this sample: new active TB diagnosis, blood taken before or within 7 days of starting treatment. Source: PBMCs, taken at tuberculosis diagnosis. These receptors all come from an adult with tuberculosis.

The V and J genes are TRBV28 and TRBJ1-5; D is undetermined. Germline CDR1 MDHEN, CDR2 SYDVKM. V lost 3 bases and J 3 bases, leaving 9 bases between the germline ends. CDR3 length equals 14 residues. The CDR3 loop reads CASSFSSYNQPQHF. CDR3 in DNA: TGTGCCAGCAGTTTCTCCAGTTACAATCAGCCCCAGCATTTT.

CDR3 loop: CASSYPSGTGYGYTF. In DNA form, the CDR3 reads TGTGCCAGCAGTTACCCGTCCGGGACAGGCTATGGCTACACCTTC. The V gene is TRBV6-5, the J gene TRBJ1-2; 8 bases are shared with TRBD1. This CDR3 is built from 15 residues. V shed 2 bases, J shed 4 bases, and the junction held 6 bases outside the gene matches. Germline CDR1 MNHEY, CDR2 SVGAGI.

The rearrangement joins TRBV12-5 to TRBJ2-7, with D perhaps matching TRBD1 (7 bases). This CDR3 has 16 residues. The germline V and J ends were trimmed by 4 bases and 0 bases, with 16 bases remaining between them. In germline, CDR1 is LGHNT, CDR2 FRNRAP. The CDR3 bases are TGTGCTAGTGGTTCGTACAGGGGAGGCAGCTCCTACGAGCAGTACGTC. It translates to CASGSYRGGSSYEQYV.